This TCR beta chain was documented in a study of chronic HIV infection and antiretroviral therapy. MiXCR, applied by TCRdb to the 5' RACE reads, yields one record per CDR3 protein. In the table there are 45,000 to 55,000 distinct CDR3 sequences, approximately 19% of which are singletons. The CDR3 runs 12 residues. The V segment lost 6 bases and the J segment 5 bases; nucleotides outside the gene matches: 4. Germline-derived CDR1 and CDR2 are SQVTM and ANQGSEA. Sequenced sample: peripheral blood. The clonotype was recovered from an adult who had HIV and had not received antiretroviral therapy, or was an uninfected healthy control (not recorded which). The chain joins TRBV29-1 to TRBJ2-4; TRBD1 matches at 7 bases. The CDR3 loop reads CSVDRVQNIQYF. As DNA, the CDR3 is TGCAGCGTAGACAGGGTCCAAAACATTCAGTACTTC.